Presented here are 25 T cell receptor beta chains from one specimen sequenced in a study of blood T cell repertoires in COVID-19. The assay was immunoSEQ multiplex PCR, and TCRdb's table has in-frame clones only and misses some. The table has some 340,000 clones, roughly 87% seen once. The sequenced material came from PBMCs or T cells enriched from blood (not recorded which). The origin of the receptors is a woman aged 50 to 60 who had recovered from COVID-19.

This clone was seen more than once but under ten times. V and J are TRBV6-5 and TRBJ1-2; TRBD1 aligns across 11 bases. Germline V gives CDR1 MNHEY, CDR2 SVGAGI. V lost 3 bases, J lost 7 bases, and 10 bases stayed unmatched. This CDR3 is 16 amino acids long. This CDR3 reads CASSYGQGAGVSGYTF. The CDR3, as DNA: TGTGCCAGCAGTTATGGACAGGGGGCGGGGGTTAGTGGCTACACCTTC.

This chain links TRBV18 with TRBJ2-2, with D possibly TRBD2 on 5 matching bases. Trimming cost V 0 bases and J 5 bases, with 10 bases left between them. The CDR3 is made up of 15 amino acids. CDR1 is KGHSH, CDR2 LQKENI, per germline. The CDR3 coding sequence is TGTGCCAGCTCACCACCGGACTCCCCAACCGGGGAGCTGTTTTTT. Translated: CASSPPDSPTGELFF. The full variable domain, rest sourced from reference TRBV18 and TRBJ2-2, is NAGVMQNPRHLVRRRGQEARLRCSPMKGHSHVYWYRQLPEEGLKFMVYLQKENIIDESGMPKERFSAEFPKEGPSILRIQQVVRGDSAAYFCASSPPDSPTGELFFGEGSRLTVL.

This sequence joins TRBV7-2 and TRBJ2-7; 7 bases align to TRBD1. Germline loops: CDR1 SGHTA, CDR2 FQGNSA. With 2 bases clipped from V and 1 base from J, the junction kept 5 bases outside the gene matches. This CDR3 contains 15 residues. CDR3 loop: CASSLTPGQSYEQYF. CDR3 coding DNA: TGTGCCAGCAGCTTAACTCCGGGACAGTCCTACGAGCAGTACTTC.

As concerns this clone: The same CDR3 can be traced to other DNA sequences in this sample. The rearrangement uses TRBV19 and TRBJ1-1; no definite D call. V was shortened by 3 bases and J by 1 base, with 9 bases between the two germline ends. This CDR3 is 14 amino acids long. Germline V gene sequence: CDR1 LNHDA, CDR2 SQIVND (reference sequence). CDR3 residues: CASSIRGRNTEAFF. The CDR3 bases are TGTGCCAGTAGTATCCGCGGTAGGAACACTGAAGCTTTCTTT.

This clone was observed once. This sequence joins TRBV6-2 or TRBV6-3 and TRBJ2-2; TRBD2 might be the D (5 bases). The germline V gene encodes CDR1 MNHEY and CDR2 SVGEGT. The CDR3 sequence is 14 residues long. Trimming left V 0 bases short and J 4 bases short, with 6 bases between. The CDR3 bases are TGTGCCAGCAGTTACTCGGCGGGCACCGGGGAGCTGTTTTTT. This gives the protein CASSYSAGTGELFF.

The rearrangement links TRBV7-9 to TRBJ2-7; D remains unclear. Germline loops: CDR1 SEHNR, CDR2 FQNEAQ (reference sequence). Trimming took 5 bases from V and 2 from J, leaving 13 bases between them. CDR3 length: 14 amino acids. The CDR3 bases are TGTGCCAGCAGCCTCGACATAGTTACCTACGAGCAGTACTTC. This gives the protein CASSLDIVTYEQYF.

CDR3 sequence (DNA): TGTGCCAGCAGCTCCCACCAGGGGGATGAAAAACTGTTTTTT. It yields the protein CASSSHQGDEKLFF. This chain joins TRBV7-9 and TRBJ1-4; TRBD1 matches 7 bases. CDR3 size: 14 residues. After removal of 4 bases from V and 6 bases from J, the junction contained 5 bases not matched to a gene. Germline CDR1 is SEHNR and CDR2 is FQNEAQ (reference sequence).

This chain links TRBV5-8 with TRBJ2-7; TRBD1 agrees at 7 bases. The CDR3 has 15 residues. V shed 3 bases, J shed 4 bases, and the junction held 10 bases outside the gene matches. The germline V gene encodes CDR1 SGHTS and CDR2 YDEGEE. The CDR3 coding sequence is TGTGCCAGCAGCTCAGATCAGGGGGTAGGATACGAGCAGTACTTC. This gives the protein CASSSDQGVGYEQYF.

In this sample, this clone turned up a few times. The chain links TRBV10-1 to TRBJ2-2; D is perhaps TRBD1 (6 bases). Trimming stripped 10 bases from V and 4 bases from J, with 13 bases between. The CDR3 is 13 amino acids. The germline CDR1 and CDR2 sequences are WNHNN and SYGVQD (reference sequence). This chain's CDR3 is CATKTGPTGELFF. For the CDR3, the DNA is TGCGCCACCAAGACAGGACCCACCGGGGAGCTGTTTTTT.

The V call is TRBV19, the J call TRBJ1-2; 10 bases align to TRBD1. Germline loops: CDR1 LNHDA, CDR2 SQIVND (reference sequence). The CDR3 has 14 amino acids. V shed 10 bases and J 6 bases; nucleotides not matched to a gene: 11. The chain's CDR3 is CATMPTGGFDGYTF. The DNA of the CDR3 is TGTGCCACCATGCCGACAGGGGGCTTCGATGGCTACACCTTC.

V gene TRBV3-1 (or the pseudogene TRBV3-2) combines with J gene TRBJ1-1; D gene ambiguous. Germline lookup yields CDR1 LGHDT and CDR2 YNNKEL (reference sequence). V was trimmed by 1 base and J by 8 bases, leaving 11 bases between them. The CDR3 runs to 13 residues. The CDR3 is CASSQGGVLEAFF. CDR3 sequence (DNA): TGTGCCAGCAGCCAAGGGGGAGTCCTGGAAGCTTTCTTT.

CDR3 loop: CASSSGGIATDTQYF. The CDR3 DNA reads TGTGCCAGCAGTTCGGGTGGTATCGCCACAGATACGCAGTATTTT. The chain carries TRBV6-5 and TRBJ2-3; no reliable D call. CDR3 length: 15 amino acids. Germline CDR1 reads MNHEY; CDR2 reads SVGAGI. Trimming took off 4 bases at V and 2 bases at J, with 13 bases between the two ends.

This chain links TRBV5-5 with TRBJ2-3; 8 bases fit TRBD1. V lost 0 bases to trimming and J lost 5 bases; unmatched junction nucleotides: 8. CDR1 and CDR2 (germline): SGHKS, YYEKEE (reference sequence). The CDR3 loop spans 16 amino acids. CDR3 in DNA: TGTGCCAGCAGCTTGGCCCTCGGGACAGGAGGAGATACGCAGTATTTT. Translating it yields CASSLALGTGGDTQYF.

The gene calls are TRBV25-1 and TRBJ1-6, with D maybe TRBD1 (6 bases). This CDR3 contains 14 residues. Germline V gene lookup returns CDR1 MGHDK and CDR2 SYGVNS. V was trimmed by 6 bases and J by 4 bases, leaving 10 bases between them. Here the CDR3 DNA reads TGTGCCAGCAGAGCTGACAGGTATAATTCACCCCTCCACTTT. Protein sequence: CASRADRYNSPLHF.

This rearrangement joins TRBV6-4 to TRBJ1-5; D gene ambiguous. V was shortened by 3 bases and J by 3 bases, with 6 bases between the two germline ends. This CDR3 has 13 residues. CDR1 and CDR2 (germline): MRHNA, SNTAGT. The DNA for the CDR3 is TGTGCCAGCAGTGAGGCTTACAATCAGCCCCAGCATTTT. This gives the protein CASSEAYNQPQHF.

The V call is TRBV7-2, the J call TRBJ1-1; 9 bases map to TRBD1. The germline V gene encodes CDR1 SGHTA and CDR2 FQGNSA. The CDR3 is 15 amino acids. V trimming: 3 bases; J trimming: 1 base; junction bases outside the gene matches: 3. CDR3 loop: CASSLGDRANTEAFF. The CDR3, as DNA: TGTGCCAGCAGCTTGGGGGACAGGGCGAACACTGAAGCTTTCTTT.

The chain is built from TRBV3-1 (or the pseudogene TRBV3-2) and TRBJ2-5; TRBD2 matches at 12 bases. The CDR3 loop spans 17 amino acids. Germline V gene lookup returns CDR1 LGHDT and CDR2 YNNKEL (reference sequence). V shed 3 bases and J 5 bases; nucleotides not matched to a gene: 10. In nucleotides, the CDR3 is TGTGCCAGCAGCCACCTAGCGGGAGGGCCGGGTGTGGAGACCCAGTACTTC. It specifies CASSHLAGGPGVETQYF.

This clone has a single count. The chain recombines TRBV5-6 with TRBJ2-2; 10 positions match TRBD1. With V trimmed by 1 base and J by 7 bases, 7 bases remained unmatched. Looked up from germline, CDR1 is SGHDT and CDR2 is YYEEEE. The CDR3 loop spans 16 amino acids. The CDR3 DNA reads TGTGCCAGCAGCTTGCTGGGACAGGGGAGGGGCGGGGAGCTGTTTTTT. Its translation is CASSLLGQGRGGELFF.

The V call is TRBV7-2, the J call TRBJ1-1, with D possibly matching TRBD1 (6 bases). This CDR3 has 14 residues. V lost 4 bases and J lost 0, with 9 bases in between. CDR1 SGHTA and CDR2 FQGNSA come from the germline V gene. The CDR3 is CASSSDRLNTEAFF. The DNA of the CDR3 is TGTGCCAGCAGCTCGGACAGATTGAACACTGAAGCTTTCTTT.

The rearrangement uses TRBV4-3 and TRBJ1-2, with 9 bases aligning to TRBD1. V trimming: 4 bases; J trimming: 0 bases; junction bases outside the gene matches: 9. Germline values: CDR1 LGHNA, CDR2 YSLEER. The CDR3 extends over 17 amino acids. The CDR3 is CASSRTGQGAPNYGYTF. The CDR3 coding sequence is TGCGCCAGCAGCCGTACGGGACAGGGAGCTCCTAACTATGGCTACACCTTC.

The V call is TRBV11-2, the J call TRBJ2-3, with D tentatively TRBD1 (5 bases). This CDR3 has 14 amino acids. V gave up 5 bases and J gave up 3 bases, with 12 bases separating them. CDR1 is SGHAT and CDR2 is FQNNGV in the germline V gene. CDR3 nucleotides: TGTGCCAGCAGCCCCCCGACAGAGACAGATACGCAGTATTTT. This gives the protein CASSPPTETDTQYF.

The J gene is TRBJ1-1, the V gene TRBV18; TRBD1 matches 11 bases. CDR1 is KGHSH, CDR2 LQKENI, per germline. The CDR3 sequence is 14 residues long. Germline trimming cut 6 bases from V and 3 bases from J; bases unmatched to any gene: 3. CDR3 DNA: TGTGCCAGCTCCCTGGGACAGGGGGACACTGAAGCTTTCTTT. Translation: CASSLGQGDTEAFF.

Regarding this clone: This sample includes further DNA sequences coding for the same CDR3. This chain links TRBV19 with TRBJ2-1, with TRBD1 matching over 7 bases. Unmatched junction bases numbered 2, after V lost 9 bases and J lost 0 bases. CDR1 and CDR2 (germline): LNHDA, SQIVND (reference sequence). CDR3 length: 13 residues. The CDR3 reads CASRGSSYNEQFF. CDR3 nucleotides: TGTGCCAGCAGGGGGAGCTCCTACAATGAGCAGTTCTTC.

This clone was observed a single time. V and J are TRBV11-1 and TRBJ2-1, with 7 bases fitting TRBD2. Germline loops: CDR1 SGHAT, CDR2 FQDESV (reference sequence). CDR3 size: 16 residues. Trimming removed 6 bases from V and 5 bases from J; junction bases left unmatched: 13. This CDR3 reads CASRDEWGGKNNEQFF. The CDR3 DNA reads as TGTGCCAGCAGGGACGAATGGGGGGGGAAAAACAATGAGCAGTTCTTC.

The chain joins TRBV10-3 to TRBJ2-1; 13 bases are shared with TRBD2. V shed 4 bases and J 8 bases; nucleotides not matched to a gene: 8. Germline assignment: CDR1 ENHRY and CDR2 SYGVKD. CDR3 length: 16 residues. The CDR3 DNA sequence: TGTGCCATCAGTGTTGCGGGGACTAGCGGGACCCATGAGCAGTTCTTC. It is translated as CAISVAGTSGTHEQFF.